One and the same sample provided the 29 T cell receptor beta chains below, sequenced in a study of blood T cell repertoires in COVID-19. Repertoires were generated with immunoSEQ multiplex PCR, while TCRdb's copy carries only in-frame clones and drops some. The sample has 88,000 or so clones; 75% to 90% are singletons. The sequencing sample was made of peripheral blood. Receptors were obtained from a man aged 60 to 75 with acute or convalescent COVID-19.

Only a few counts were recorded for this clone. The chain uses TRBV18 and TRBJ1-4; 7 nucleotides agree with TRBD1. The germline gives CDR1 KGHSH, CDR2 LQKENI. V lost 4 bases to trimming and J lost 10 bases; unmatched junction nucleotides: 6. CDR3 size: 13 residues. The CDR3 DNA is TGTGCCAGCTCACTTGGGACAGATGTAAAACTGTTTTTT. Translation gives CASSLGTDVKLFF.

The rearrangement links TRBV5-1 to TRBJ2-7; D perhaps matches TRBD2 (5 bases). The ends were cut back, 0 bases at V and 2 bases at J, with 12 bases in the middle. Germline assignment: CDR1 SGHRS and CDR2 YFSETQ. This CDR3 spans 15 amino acids. The CDR3 here is CASSLVRAGPYEQYF. DNA of the CDR3: TGCGCCAGCAGCTTGGTTAGGGCGGGCCCCTACGAGCAGTACTTC.

CDR3 sequence: CASIAVAGGLQYF. CDR3 coding DNA: TGTGCCAGCATCGCTGTAGCGGGGGGGCTTCAGTACTTC. The chain joins TRBV7-2 to TRBJ2-4, with 11 bases aligning to TRBD2. CDR3 length: 13 residues. The trim removed 7 bases at V and 11 bases at J, leaving 7 bases unmatched. The germline V gene has CDR1 SGHTA and CDR2 FQGNSA.

This sequence joins TRBV11-2 and TRBJ1-1; a weak D match, TRBD1 (5 bases). The germline V gene has CDR1 SGHAT and CDR2 FQNNGV. CDR3 size: 16 residues. V lost 5 bases to trimming and J lost 5 bases, with 21 bases between them. CDR3 amino acids: CASSPWGSGRDTEAFF. Here the CDR3 DNA reads TGTGCCAGCAGCCCCTGGGGTTCAGGGAGGGATACTGAAGCTTTCTTT.

This rearrangement joins TRBV11-2 to TRBJ1-2, with D possibly TRBD1 on 6 matching bases. Trimming took 2 bases from V and 12 from J, leaving 19 bases between them. The CDR3 spans 14 residues. Germline V gene lookup returns CDR1 SGHAT and CDR2 FQNNGV. The CDR3 coding sequence is TGTGCCAGCAGCTTAAACGGGCGGGCAGGGGCGAACACCTTC. It is translated as CASSLNGRAGANTF.

This clone was recorded only once. V usage is TRBV14 and J usage is TRBJ1-2; D is perhaps TRBD1 (5 bases). Germline assignment: CDR1 SGHDN and CDR2 FVKESK. This CDR3 region has 13 residues. V lost 4 bases and J 1 base, leaving 7 bases between the germline ends. As DNA, the CDR3 is TGTGCCAGCAGCCCGGGACTTAACTATGGCTACACCTTC. This encodes CASSPGLNYGYTF.

DNA for the CDR3: TGCAGCGTTGGACTCTACGGCTATGGCTACACCTTC. Translating it yields CSVGLYGYGYTF. The gene calls are TRBV29-1 and TRBJ1-2, with unresolved D. Looked up from germline, CDR1 is SQVTM and CDR2 is ANQGSEA. The CDR3 is made up of 12 amino acids. Trimming shortened V by 4 bases and J by 4 bases, and 10 bases separated the two germline ends.

The chain couples TRBV6-2 or TRBV6-3 to TRBJ1-1; 9 bases agree with TRBD1. The V gene end was trimmed by 1 base and the J gene end by 11 bases; junction bases not matched to a gene: 5. Per the germline V gene, CDR1 is MNHEY and CDR2 is SVGEGT. CDR3 length: 13 amino acids. CDR3 sequence reads: CASSYLGQGEAFF. In DNA, the CDR3 is TGTGCCAGCAGTTACTTGGGACAGGGTGAGGCTTTCTTT.

This clone was picked up one time. The chain recombines TRBV5-1 with TRBJ1-2; 9 nucleotides align to TRBD1. Losses at the gene ends were 4 bases for V and 7 bases for J; bases not matched to a gene: 11. This CDR3 contains 15 residues. CDR1 and CDR2 from the germline V gene are SGHRS and YFSETQ. CDR3 residues: CASSQTGTGRVGYTF. The CDR3 DNA follows: TGCGCCAGCAGCCAAACCGGGACAGGGAGGGTTGGCTACACCTTC.

This rearrangement joins TRBV5-1 to TRBJ2-2; possible D gene TRBD1, 6 bases. There are 14 residues in the CDR3. Trimming removed 4 bases from V and 4 bases from J, with 11 bases in between. Looked up from germline, CDR1 is SGHRS and CDR2 is YFSETQ. CDR3 sequence: CASSQQGPTGELFF. DNA for the CDR3: TGCGCCAGCAGCCAACAGGGACCCACCGGGGAGCTGTTTTTT. The entire variable domain, with the rest obtained from reference TRBV5-1 and TRBJ2-2, is as follows: KAGVTQTPRYLIKTRGQQVTLSCSPISGHRSVSWYQQTPGQGLQFLFEYFSETQRNKGNFPGRFSGRQFSNSRSEMNVSTLELGDSALYLCASSQQGPTGELFFGEGSRLTVL.

This chain's CDR3 is CASGRGSNTEAFF. The CDR3 nucleotides are TGTGCCAGTGGGAGAGGGTCCAACACTGAAGCTTTCTTT. The chain couples TRBV2 to TRBJ1-1, with D hard to call. CDR1 and CDR2 from the germline V gene are SNHLY and FYNNEI. The V gene lost 9 bases and the J gene lost 2 bases, with 13 bases spanning the gap. The CDR3 contains 13 residues.

The V call is TRBV6-4, the J call TRBJ1-1; no clear D. This CDR3 is 12 amino acids long. V shed 6 bases and J shed 6 bases, with 11 bases lying between them. CDR1 is MRHNA and CDR2 is SNTAGT in the germline V gene. This chain's CDR3 is CASSVGSSEAFF. As DNA, the CDR3 is TGTGCCAGCAGCGTTGGCTCATCTGAAGCTTTCTTT.

The V call is TRBV6-5, the J call TRBJ2-1; a possible D gene is TRBD2 (5 bases). Germline CDR1 MNHEY, CDR2 SVGAGI. Trimming pared 10 bases from V and 6 bases from J, leaving 16 bases between. The CDR3 is 13 amino acids. The CDR3 region is CATLDGNINEQFF. CDR3 DNA sequence: TGTGCCACCTTAGACGGGAATATCAATGAGCAGTTCTTC.

The rearrangement uses TRBV7-2 and TRBJ1-1; weak D call: TRBD1 (6 bases). The germline CDR1 and CDR2 sequences are SGHTA and FQGNSA. V shed 3 bases and J shed 7 bases, with 12 bases lying between them. CDR3 length equals 13 residues. The DNA for the CDR3 is TGTGCCAGCAGCTTTGGGGGGGCGAGTGAAGCTTTCTTT. Amino acids: CASSFGGASEAFF.

The chain links TRBV19 to TRBJ2-3; 12 nucleotides align to TRBD2. In germline, CDR1 is LNHDA, CDR2 SQIVND (reference sequence). The V gene end was trimmed by 3 bases and the J gene end by 2 bases; junction bases not matched to a gene: 3. CDR3 length: 16 residues. CDR3 loop: CASSIRTSGDTDTQYF. For the CDR3, the DNA is TGTGCCAGTAGTATCCGGACTAGCGGGGACACAGATACGCAGTATTTT. Based on the CDR3 plus reference TRBV19 and TRBJ2-3, the full variable domain is DGGITQSPKYLFRKEGQNVTLSCEQNLNHDAMYWYRQDPGQGLRLIYYSQIVNDFQKGDIAEGYSVSREKKESFPLTVTSAQKNPTAFYLCASSIRTSGDTDTQYFGPGTRLTVL.

This sequence joins TRBV29-1 and TRBJ1-1, with TRBD1 identical over 8 bases. V gave up 3 bases and J gave up 4 bases; unmatched junction bases: 4. The CDR3 runs to 13 residues. The germline gives CDR1 SQVTM, CDR2 ANQGSEA. The CDR3 protein is CSVDRGRGTEAFF. The CDR3 coding sequence is TGCAGCGTTGACAGGGGGCGCGGCACTGAAGCTTTCTTT. Together with reference TRBV29-1 and TRBJ1-1, the CDR3 gives the full variable domain: SAVISQKPSRDICQRGTSLTIQCQVDSQVTMMFWYRQQPGQSLTLIATANQGSEATYESGFVIDKFPISRPNLTFSTLTVSNMSPEDSSIYLCSVDRGRGTEAFFGQGTRLTVV.

V and J are TRBV27 and TRBJ1-2; D is perhaps TRBD1 (6 bases). The CDR3 is 13 amino acids. V was cut by 6 bases and J by 3 bases, with 11 bases left in between. Germline V gene data show CDR1 as MNHEY and CDR2 as SMNVEV (reference sequence). The CDR3 loop is CASRGQQDYGYTF. The CDR3 DNA reads as TGTGCCAGCAGGGGACAACAGGACTATGGCTACACCTTC.

The chain recombines TRBV12-3 or TRBV12-4 with TRBJ1-1; possible D gene TRBD1, 6 bases. This CDR3 is built from 13 residues. V lost 2 bases and J 5 bases, leaving 9 bases between the germline ends. For the CDR3, the DNA is TGTGCCAGCAGTTTAAAAAGGGGGACTGAAGCTTTCTTT. Translation: CASSLKRGTEAFF.

The CDR3 DNA follows: TGCGCCAGCAGCCAAGATGGGGGGGATCAGCCCCAGCATTTT. Translated, it gives CASSQDGGDQPQHF. The V and J genes are TRBV4-1 and TRBJ1-5, with a possible D match to TRBD1 (5 bases). Germline-derived CDR1 and CDR2 are MGHRA and YSYEKL. The ends were cut back, 0 bases at V and 5 bases at J, with 8 bases in the middle. The CDR3 sequence is 14 residues long.

The chain recombines TRBV6-2 or TRBV6-3 with TRBJ2-7; 10 positions match TRBD2. The CDR3 spans 16 residues. V lost 6 bases, J lost 2 bases, and 10 bases stayed unmatched. The V gene's germline CDR1 is MNHEY and CDR2 SVGEGT. The CDR3 coding sequence is TGTGCCAGCAGCTCTCCTAGGACTAGCGGAACCTACGAGCAGTACTTC. Translation gives CASSSPRTSGTYEQYF.

As regards this clone: The sample holds other DNA sequences that translate to the same CDR3. The gene calls are TRBV7-9 and TRBJ1-1, with D tentatively TRBD1 (6 bases). V lost 2 bases and J lost 0, with 7 bases in between. The CDR3 sequence is 14 residues long. Germline values: CDR1 SEHNR, CDR2 FQNEAQ (reference sequence). The CDR3 spells CASSLTGMNTEAFF. Here the CDR3 DNA reads TGTGCCAGCAGCTTAACAGGGATGAACACTGAAGCTTTCTTT. Using reference TRBV7-9 and TRBJ1-1 for the parts outside the CDR3, the full variable domain is DTGVSQNPRHKITKRGQNVTFRCDPISEHNRLYWYRQTLGQGPEFLTYFQNEAQLEKSRLLSDRFSAERPKGSFSTLEIQRTEQGDSAMYLCASSLTGMNTEAFFGQGTRLTVV.

The chain employs TRBV12-5 and TRBJ2-7; no clear D gene. CDR1 LGHNT and CDR2 FRNRAP come from the germline V gene. The length of the CDR3 is 17 residues. The V gene lost 0 bases and the J gene lost 3 bases, with 18 bases spanning the gap. DNA for the CDR3: TGTGCTAGTGGTTTGGTACTAACTACGAGCGCGCTCTACGAGCAGTACTTC. This gives the protein CASGLVLTTSALYEQYF.

In its sample, this clone was seen a few times. V is TRBV5-4 and J is TRBJ2-5; 10 nucleotides align to TRBD1. This CDR3 region has 15 residues. From germline, CDR1 is SGHNT and CDR2 YYREEE (reference sequence). V lost 2 bases to trimming and J lost 5 bases; unmatched junction nucleotides: 6. CDR3 protein: CASSFRDRGMETQYF. DNA for the CDR3: TGTGCCAGCAGCTTTAGGGACAGGGGAATGGAGACCCAGTACTTC.

This chain joins TRBV27 and TRBJ1-1, with D maybe TRBD1 (5 bases). CDR3 size: 15 residues. The V end was cut by 3 bases, the J end by 0 bases, with 11 bases between. CDR1 is MNHEY, CDR2 SMNVEV, per germline (reference sequence). The CDR3 DNA follows: TGTGCCAGCAGTTTCAATCGGGGGATGAACACTGAAGCTTTCTTT. Translation: CASSFNRGMNTEAFF.

The chain carries TRBV7-6 and TRBJ2-7, with a tentative D call TRBD2 (5 bases). CDR3 length: 16 amino acids. Trimming pared 3 bases from V and 4 bases from J, leaving 19 bases between. Germline V gene data show CDR1 as SGHVS and CDR2 as FNYEAQ. The CDR3 region is CASSLYPSRVSYEQYF. CDR3 sequence (DNA): TGTGCCAGCAGCTTGTACCCCTCGAGGGTCTCGTACGAGCAGTACTTC.

This clone is a singleton in its sample. The chain employs TRBV7-3 and TRBJ1-6; 7 bases map to TRBD1. The junction had 4 bases not matched to a gene; V was cut back by 4 bases and J by 7 bases. In germline, CDR1 is SGHTA, CDR2 FQGTGA. The CDR3 contains 14 residues. For the CDR3, the DNA is TGTGCCAGCAGCTCGACAGGGCGCAATTCACCCCTCCACTTT. Protein: CASSSTGRNSPLHF. Full variable domain (remainder filled in from reference TRBV7-3 and TRBJ1-6): GAGVSQTPSNKVTEKGKYVELRCDPISGHTALYWYRQSLGQGPEFLIYFQGTGAADDSGLPNDRFFAVRPEGSVSTLKIQRTERGDSAVYLCASSSTGRNSPLHFGNGTRLTVT.

The chain links TRBV10-1 to TRBJ1-1, with D unresolved. V was trimmed by 3 bases and J by 0 bases, leaving 14 bases between them. This CDR3 is built from 16 residues. Germline-derived CDR1 and CDR2 are WNHNN and SYGVQD (reference sequence). The CDR3 loop is CASSDNRGFMNTEAFF. In DNA, the CDR3 is TGCGCCAGCAGTGACAACCGCGGTTTCATGAACACTGAAGCTTTCTTT.

The chain joins TRBV7-3 to TRBJ1-2, with TRBD1 as a possible D gene (6 bases). The germline gives CDR1 SGHTA, CDR2 FQGTGA. The CDR3 runs 14 residues. The V end was cut by 0 bases, the J end by 5 bases, with 10 bases between. The CDR3 DNA reads as TGTGCCAGCAGCTTAACGGGACAACGTTATGGCTACACCTTC. Its translation is CASSLTGQRYGYTF.

This clone came up a few times. The chain uses TRBV19 and TRBJ1-2; D unresolved. The CDR3 is made up of 14 amino acids. Germline CDR1 reads LNHDA; CDR2 reads SQIVND (reference sequence). The V gene lost 7 bases and the J gene lost 7 bases, with 19 bases spanning the gap. The CDR3 spells CASTKIRGGFGYTF. The CDR3 coding sequence is TGTGCCAGTACCAAAATACGGGGAGGGTTTGGCTACACCTTC.